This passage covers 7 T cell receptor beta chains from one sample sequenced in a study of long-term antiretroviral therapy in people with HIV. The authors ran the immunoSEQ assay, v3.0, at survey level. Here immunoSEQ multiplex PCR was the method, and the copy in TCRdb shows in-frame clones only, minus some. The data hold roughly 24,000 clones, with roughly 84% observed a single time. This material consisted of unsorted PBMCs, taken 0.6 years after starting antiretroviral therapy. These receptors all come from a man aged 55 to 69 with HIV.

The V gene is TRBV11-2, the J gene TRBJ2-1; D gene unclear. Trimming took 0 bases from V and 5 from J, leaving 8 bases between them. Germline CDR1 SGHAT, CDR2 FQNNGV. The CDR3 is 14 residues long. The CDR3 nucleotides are TGTGCCAGCAGCTTAGATCGGCATCACAATGAGCAGTTCTTC. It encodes CASSLDRHHNEQFF.

CDR3 residues: CASSPLAGLLGTEAFF. CDR3 DNA sequence: TGTGCCAGCAGCCCCCTCGCGGGGCTGCTAGGCACTGAAGCTTTCTTT. V and J are TRBV7-9 and TRBJ1-1; D perhaps matches TRBD1 (5 bases). CDR3 length: 16 amino acids. Per germline, CDR1 SEHNR and CDR2 FQNEAQ (reference sequence). The ends were cut back, 5 bases at V and 4 bases at J, with 20 bases in the middle.

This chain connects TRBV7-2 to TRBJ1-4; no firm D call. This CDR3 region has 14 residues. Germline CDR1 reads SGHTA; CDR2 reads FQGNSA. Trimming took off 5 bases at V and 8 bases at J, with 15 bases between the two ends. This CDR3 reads CASSTSWDEEKLFF. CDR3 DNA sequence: TGTGCCAGCAGCACGTCCTGGGATGAGGAAAAACTGTTTTTT.

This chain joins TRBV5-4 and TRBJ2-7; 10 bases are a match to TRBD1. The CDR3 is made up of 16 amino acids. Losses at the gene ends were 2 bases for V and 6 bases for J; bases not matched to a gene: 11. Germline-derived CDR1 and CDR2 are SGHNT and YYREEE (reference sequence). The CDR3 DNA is TGTGCCAGCAGCTTAGAACCGGGACAGGGGTTTGGCGAGCAGTACTTC. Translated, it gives CASSLEPGQGFGEQYF.

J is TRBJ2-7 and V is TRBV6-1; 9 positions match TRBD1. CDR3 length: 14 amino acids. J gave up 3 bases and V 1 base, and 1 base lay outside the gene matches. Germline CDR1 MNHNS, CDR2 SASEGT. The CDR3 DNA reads TGTGCCAGCAGTGAAGGGGGACAGGGCTACGAGCAGTACTTC. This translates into CASSEGGQGYEQYF.

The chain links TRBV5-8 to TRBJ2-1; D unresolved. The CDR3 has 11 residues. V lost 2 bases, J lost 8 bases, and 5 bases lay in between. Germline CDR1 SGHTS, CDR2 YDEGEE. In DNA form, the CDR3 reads TGTGCCAGCAGCTTCGGGCATGAGCAGTTCTTC. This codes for CASSFGHEQFF.

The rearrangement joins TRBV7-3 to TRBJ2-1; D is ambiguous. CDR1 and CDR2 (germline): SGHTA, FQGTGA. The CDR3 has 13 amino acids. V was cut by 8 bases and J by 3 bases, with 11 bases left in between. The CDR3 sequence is CASSTDVYNEQFF. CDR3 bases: TGTGCCAGCTCTACAGATGTCTACAATGAGCAGTTCTTC.